Following are 28 T cell receptor beta chains from one sample sequenced in a study of cytomegalovirus exposure and HLA in healthy donors. The protocol was immunoSEQ multiplex PCR, while the TCRdb copy is restricted to in-frame clones and leaves out a portion. This table has some 260,000 clones, 90% appearing once. The sample taken for sequencing was PBMCs. The receptors were gathered from a young woman in good health and CMV-seronegative.

This chain joins TRBV19 and TRBJ1-5, with D uncertain. This CDR3 comprises 18 residues. V shed 0 bases and J shed 7 bases, with 22 bases lying between them. The germline V gene has CDR1 LNHDA and CDR2 SQIVND (reference sequence). The CDR3 sequence: CASSIDPRRTPNRQPQHF. DNA of the CDR3: TGTGCCAGTAGTATAGATCCTCGAAGGACGCCTAATAGGCAGCCCCAGCATTTT.

The chain carries TRBV14 and TRBJ2-1; either TRBD1 or TRBD2 may fit D (5 bases each). CDR3 length: 13 residues. Trimming stripped 0 bases from V and 15 bases from J, with 15 bases between. Germline CDR1 SGHDN, CDR2 FVKESK. This CDR3 reads CASSQDRDGTRFF. The CDR3 DNA sequence: TGTGCCAGCAGCCAAGATAGGGACGGGACGAGGTTCTTC.

The chain recombines TRBV4-1 with TRBJ2-7; 7 positions match TRBD1. The germline gives CDR1 MGHRA, CDR2 YSYEKL. J lost 0 bases, V lost 4 bases, and 21 bases had no gene match. The CDR3 is 20 amino acids. The CDR3 spells CASSLSRSDRTGRSSYEQYF. CDR3 nucleotides: TGCGCCAGCAGCCTAAGTCGCTCGGACAGGACAGGACGAAGCTCCTACGAGCAGTACTTC.

The chain uses TRBV27 and TRBJ1-2; no clear D. This CDR3 is 14 amino acids long. Trimming removed 0 bases from V and 4 bases from J, with 9 bases in between. The germline CDR1 and CDR2 sequences are MNHEY and SMNVEV (reference sequence). The CDR3 here is CASSLSGLTYGYTF. Written as DNA, the CDR3 is TGTGCCAGCAGTTTATCGGGCTTAACCTATGGCTACACCTTC.

V usage is TRBV28 and J usage is TRBJ2-2; D possibly corresponds to TRBD1 (7 bases). The CDR3 totals 15 residues. The germline CDR1 and CDR2 sequences are MDHEN and SYDVKM. Trimming shortened V by 2 bases and J by 6 bases, and 13 bases separated the two germline ends. DNA of the CDR3: TGTGCCAGCAGTTTACGGAGGGGGCGTTCCGGGGAGCTGTTTTTT. Its protein is CASSLRRGRSGELFF. Supplemented by reference TRBV28 and TRBJ2-2, the full variable domain reads DVKVTQSSRYLVKRTGEKVFLECVQDMDHENMFWYRQDPGLGLRLIYFSYDVKMKEKGDIPEGYSVSREKKERFSLILESASTNQTSMYLCASSLRRGRSGELFFGEGSRLTVL.

The chain is built from TRBV30 and TRBJ2-7; TRBD1 is a possible D gene (5 bases). CDR1 is GTSNPN and CDR2 is SVGIG in the germline V gene (reference sequence). The CDR3 consists of 13 residues. V dropped 1 base and J dropped 4 bases, with 11 bases sitting between them. The DNA for the CDR3 is TGTGCCTGGAGTGAGGGGCGGCGTTACGAGCAGTACTTC. It is translated as CAWSEGRRYEQYF. The full variable domain, in which reference TRBV30 and TRBJ2-7 provide the parts outside the CDR3, is SQTIHQWPATLVQPVGSPLSLECTVEGTSNPNLYWYRQAAGRGLQLLFYSVGIGQISSEVPQNLSASRPQDRQFILSSKKLLLSDSGFYLCAWSEGRRYEQYFGPGTRLTVT.

The rearrangement links TRBV7-9 to TRBJ2-7, with 8 bases identical to TRBD2. CDR1 and CDR2 (germline): SEHNR, FQNEAQ (reference sequence). The trim removed 5 bases at V and 1 base at J, leaving 4 bases unmatched. The CDR3 is made up of 14 amino acids. Here the CDR3 DNA reads TGTGCCAGCAGCCCCGGGACTAGATCCTACGAGCAGTACTTC. Translating gives CASSPGTRSYEQYF.

The V gene is TRBV2, the J gene TRBJ2-2; TRBD1 aligns across 9 bases. The CDR3 has 14 residues. Germline V gives CDR1 SNHLY, CDR2 FYNNEI. Trimming cost V 6 bases and J 6 bases; bases outside gene matches: 5. CDR3 protein: CASRTGTGSGELFF. CDR3 sequence (DNA): TGTGCCAGCAGGACCGGGACAGGGTCCGGGGAGCTGTTTTTT. Combining the CDR3 with reference TRBV2 and TRBJ2-2 gives the whole variable domain EPEVTQTPSHQVTQMGQEVILRCVPISNHLYFYWYRQILGQKVEFLVSFYNNEISEKSEIFDDQFSVERPDGSNFTLKIRSTKLEDSAMYFCASRTGTGSGELFFGEGSRLTVL.

This sequence joins TRBV29-1 and TRBJ2-7, with 8 bases fitting TRBD1. This CDR3 contains 16 residues. The V gene's germline CDR1 is SQVTM and CDR2 ANQGSEA. Losses at the gene ends were 0 bases for V and 0 bases for J; bases not matched to a gene: 7. DNA of the CDR3: TGCAGCGTTGAAGATCGGACAGGGACGAACTCCTACGAGCAGTACTTC. The encoded protein is CSVEDRTGTNSYEQYF.

The chain couples TRBV5-1 to TRBJ1-1, with a weak D call TRBD1 (5 bases). This CDR3 contains 15 residues. CDR1 and CDR2 (germline): SGHRS, YFSETQ. The ends were cut back, 3 bases at V and 5 bases at J, with 17 bases in the middle. CDR3 coding DNA: TGCGCCAGCAGCTGGGGTCAGGTGGGGGAAACTGAAGCTTTCTTT. It yields the protein CASSWGQVGETEAFF.

The gene calls are TRBV30 and TRBJ1-1; D is unresolved. Germline V CDR1 and CDR2: GTSNPN, SVGIG (reference sequence). V was pared by 3 bases and J by 4 bases, with 12 bases between. The CDR3 covers 13 residues. CDR3 nucleotides: TGTGCCTGGAGGGCGGCGAGGAGCACTGAAGCTTTCTTT. Its translation is CAWRAARSTEAFF.

The chain recombines TRBV21-1 with TRBJ2-7. TRBV21-1 is annotated as a pseudogene. This CDR3 has 12 residues. CDR3 residues: CAGVEPSYEQYF. The CDR3 DNA is TGTGCCGGGGTGGAGCCGTCCTACGAGCAGTACTTC.

The gene calls are TRBV4-2 and TRBJ1-3; a weak D match, TRBD1 (6 bases). Trimming left V 0 bases short and J 3 bases short, with 12 bases between. CDR3 length: 16 amino acids. Germline-derived CDR1 and CDR2 are LGHNA and YNFKEQ. The DNA of the CDR3 is TGTGCCAGCAGCCAAGATCGAAGGACAGTTGGAAACACCATATATTTT. The encoded protein is CASSQDRRTVGNTIYF.

V usage is TRBV29-1 and J usage is TRBJ2-3; D call uncertain. V was pared by 5 bases and J by 3 bases, with 6 bases between. Germline V gene sequence: CDR1 SQVTM, CDR2 ANQGSEA. The CDR3 runs 11 residues. The CDR3 here is CSVTVTDTQYF. DNA of the CDR3: TGCAGCGTTACCGTAACAGATACGCAGTATTTT.

This clone was detected a few times. CDR3 in DNA: TGTGCCAGCTCACCCGGGACAGGTTACGAGCAGTACTTC. Residues: CASSPGTGYEQYF. The chain recombines TRBV18 with TRBJ2-7; TRBD1 matches 8 bases. With V trimmed by 3 bases and J by 4 bases, 2 bases remained unmatched. The CDR3 covers 13 residues. The germline V gene encodes CDR1 KGHSH and CDR2 LQKENI. Filled out from reference TRBV18 and TRBJ2-7, the complete variable domain reads NAGVMQNPRHLVRRRGQEARLRCSPMKGHSHVYWYRQLPEEGLKFMVYLQKENIIDESGMPKERFSAEFPKEGPSILRIQQVVRGDSAAYFCASSPGTGYEQYFGPGTRLTVT.

This clone was observed a handful of times. The V and J genes are TRBV28 and TRBJ1-1; D is unresolved. The CDR3 extends over 14 amino acids. Per the germline V gene, CDR1 is MDHEN and CDR2 is SYDVKM. CDR3 bases: TGTGCGCACATAGATGGACGGGAGAACACTGAAGCTTTCTTT. Amino acids: CAHIDGRENTEAFF.

This chain connects TRBV30 to TRBJ2-1; the D gene could be TRBD1 or TRBD2 (7 bases each). Trimming took 7 bases from V and 0 from J, leaving 28 bases between them. The CDR3 extends over 19 amino acids. Per germline, CDR1 GTSNPN and CDR2 SVGIG (reference sequence). The CDR3 spells CASQGGVWSGISSYNEQFF. The CDR3 coding sequence is TGTGCCTCCCAGGGGGGGGTCTGGAGTGGGATAAGCTCCTACAATGAGCAGTTCTTC.

A word on this clone: Distinct nucleotide sequences in the sample also encode this CDR3. CDR3 sequence (DNA): TGTGCCAGCAGTTTCGCGGGGTACGAGCAGTACTTC. This codes for CASSFAGYEQYF. The chain carries TRBV28 and TRBJ2-7, with a weak D call TRBD2 (6 bases). V was trimmed by 3 bases and J by 4 bases, leaving 7 bases between them. The CDR3 is 12 amino acids. Germline V lookup: CDR1 MDHEN, CDR2 SYDVKM.

The chain recombines TRBV2 with TRBJ2-1, with D perhaps TRBD2 (6 bases). V was clipped by 6 bases and J by 0 bases, with 12 bases between them. This CDR3 contains 15 residues. Germline V lookup: CDR1 SNHLY, CDR2 FYNNEI. In nucleotides, the CDR3 is TGTGCCAGCAGAAAAGCGGGCCTCTCCTACAATGAGCAGTTCTTC. Translated: CASRKAGLSYNEQFF.

With respect to this clone: The identical CDR3 is also encoded by other nucleotide sequences in the sample. This sequence joins TRBV27 and TRBJ1-2, with D tentatively TRBD1 (5 bases). The germline V gene encodes CDR1 MNHEY and CDR2 SMNVEV (reference sequence). V was pared by 2 bases and J by 0 bases, with 7 bases between. This CDR3 spans 14 amino acids. The DNA for the CDR3 is TGTGCCAGCAGTTTAGGGGGGGCTAACTATGGCTACACCTTC. Amino acid sequence: CASSLGGANYGYTF.

The chain recombines TRBV19 with TRBJ2-7; perhaps TRBD1 as D (6 bases). Germline CDR1 is LNHDA and CDR2 is SQIVND (reference sequence). The CDR3 runs 15 residues. The V and J ends lost 3 bases and 0 bases respectively, with 12 bases between them. The CDR3 DNA reads as TGTGCCAGTAGTATGGCCGGACAGAGCTCCTACGAGCAGTACTTC. Protein: CASSMAGQSSYEQYF.

The rearrangement links TRBV27 to TRBJ2-2, with 9 bases identical to TRBD1. Germline CDR1 and CDR2: MNHEY and SMNVEV (reference sequence). With 3 bases clipped from V and 3 bases from J, the junction kept 5 bases outside the gene matches. This CDR3 region has 16 residues. CDR3: CASSFLDRGDTGELFF. The CDR3 nucleotides are TGTGCCAGCAGTTTCCTCGACAGGGGGGACACCGGGGAGCTGTTTTTT.

With regard to this clone: This sample includes further DNA sequences coding for the same CDR3. The chain couples TRBV13 to TRBJ2-2; D call uncertain. V lost 3 bases, J lost 4 bases, and 3 bases lay in between. Germline V lookup: CDR1 PRHDT, CDR2 FYEKMQ (reference sequence). The CDR3 contains 12 residues. The CDR3 protein is CASSFVTGELFF. In nucleotides, the CDR3 is TGTGCCAGCAGCTTTGTCACCGGGGAGCTGTTTTTT.

V is TRBV4-1 and J is TRBJ2-5; possibly TRBD1 for D (6 bases). Trimming removed 3 bases from V and 3 bases from J, with 11 bases in between. The CDR3 covers 14 residues. The germline V gene encodes CDR1 MGHRA and CDR2 YSYEKL. The CDR3 is CASSQGHHKETQYF. The DNA for the CDR3 is TGCGCCAGCAGCCAGGGACACCATAAAGAGACCCAGTACTTC.

Points on this clone: One end of the junction varies from germline; a read error may be responsible. This chain joins TRBV19 and TRBJ2-7; TRBD1 might be the D (6 bases). CDR1 and CDR2 from the germline V gene are LNHDA and SQIVND (reference sequence). This CDR3 comprises 15 residues. The CDR3 region has the DNA TGTGCCAGTAGTATAGGGGGGCAGACCTCCCACGAGCAGTACTTC. This translates into CASSIGGQTSHEQYF.

This clone was seen ten or more times. The chain recombines TRBV28 with TRBJ1-5, with 9 positions matching TRBD1. With V trimmed by 6 bases and J by 3 bases, 15 bases remained unmatched. CDR1 and CDR2 (germline): MDHEN, SYDVKM. The CDR3 is made up of 18 amino acids. The CDR3 DNA is TGTGCCAGCAGGCCGGGACAGGGTGGATCGGCTAACAATCAGCCCCAGCATTTT. This translates into CASRPGQGGSANNQPQHF.

The chain joins TRBV19 to TRBJ2-7; TRBD1 agrees at 9 bases. The CDR3 is 15 amino acids. CDR1 and CDR2 from the germline V gene are LNHDA and SQIVND (reference sequence). Losses at the gene ends were 5 bases for V and 6 bases for J; bases not matched to a gene: 11. This CDR3 is CASSDRGEGPSEQYF. The CDR3 region has the DNA TGTGCCAGTAGTGACAGGGGGGAGGGCCCAAGCGAGCAGTACTTC.

The J gene is TRBJ2-6, the V gene TRBV29-1; D uncertain. The germline CDR1 and CDR2 sequences are SQVTM and ANQGSEA. This CDR3 has 14 residues. V lost 1 base to trimming and J lost 2 bases, with 6 bases between them. CDR3 bases: TGCAGCGTTGAAGCGTCTCCTGGGGCCAACGTCCTGACTTTC. Protein sequence: CSVEASPGANVLTF.